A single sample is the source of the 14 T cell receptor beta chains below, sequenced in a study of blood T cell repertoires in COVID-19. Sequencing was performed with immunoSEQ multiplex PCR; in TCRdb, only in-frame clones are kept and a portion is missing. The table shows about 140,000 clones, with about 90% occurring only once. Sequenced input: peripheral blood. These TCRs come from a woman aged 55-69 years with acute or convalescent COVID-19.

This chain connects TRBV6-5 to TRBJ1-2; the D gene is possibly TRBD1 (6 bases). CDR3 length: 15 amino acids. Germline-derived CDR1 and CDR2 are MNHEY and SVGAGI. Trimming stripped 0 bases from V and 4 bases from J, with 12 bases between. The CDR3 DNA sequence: TGTGCCAGCAGTTACTCGGCCAGGGGCCTCTATGGCTACACCTTC. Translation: CASSYSARGLYGYTF.

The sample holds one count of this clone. The CDR3 sequence: CASRDRGSSTQYF. CDR3 bases: TGTGCCAGCCGGGACAGGGGCTCCAGTACGCAGTATTTT. This sequence joins TRBV19 and TRBJ2-3, with 10 bases identical to TRBD1. CDR3 size: 13 residues. With V trimmed by 9 bases and J by 8 bases, 8 bases remained unmatched. In germline, CDR1 is LNHDA, CDR2 SQIVND (reference sequence).

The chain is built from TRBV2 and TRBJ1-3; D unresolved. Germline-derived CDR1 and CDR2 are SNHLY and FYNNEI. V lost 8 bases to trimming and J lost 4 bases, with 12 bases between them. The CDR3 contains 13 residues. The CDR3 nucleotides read TGTGCCAGCGCTCGCGGGTCCGGAAACACCATATATTTT. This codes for CASARGSGNTIYF. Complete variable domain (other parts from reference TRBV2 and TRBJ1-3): EPEVTQTPSHQVTQMGQEVILRCVPISNHLYFYWYRQILGQKVEFLVSFYNNEISEKSEIFDDQFSVERPDGSNFTLKIRSTKLEDSAMYFCASARGSGNTIYFGEGSWLTVV.

The DNA for the CDR3 is TGTGCCAGCAGGATAAAGGCAGGGGTCTCCTACGAGCAGTACTTC. Its translation is CASRIKAGVSYEQYF. The genes are TRBV6-5 and TRBJ2-7; TRBD1 is a possible D gene (6 bases). V was trimmed by 6 bases and J by 0 bases, leaving 15 bases between them. This CDR3 has 15 amino acids. CDR1 is MNHEY, CDR2 SVGAGI, per germline.

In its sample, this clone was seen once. For the CDR3, the DNA is TGTGCCAGCACCCGGCCGGGGTTTGCTCAGCCCCAGCATTTT. This gives the protein CASTRPGFAQPQHF. The gene calls are TRBV5-8 and TRBJ1-5; no clear D gene. The germline V and J ends were trimmed by 6 bases and 6 bases, with 16 bases remaining between them. Looked up from germline, CDR1 is SGHTS and CDR2 is YDEGEE. The CDR3 length is 14 residues. Variable domain in full (rest from reference TRBV5-8 and TRBJ1-5): EAGVTQSPTHLIKTRGQQATLRCSPISGHTSVYWYQQALGLGLQFLLWYDEGEERNRGNFPPRFSGRQFPNYSSELNVNALELEDSALYLCASTRPGFAQPQHFGDGTRLSIL.

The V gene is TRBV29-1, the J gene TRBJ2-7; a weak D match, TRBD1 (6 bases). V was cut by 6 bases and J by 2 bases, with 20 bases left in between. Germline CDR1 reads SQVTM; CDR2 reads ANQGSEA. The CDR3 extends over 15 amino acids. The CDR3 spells CSVALHDRIAYEQYF. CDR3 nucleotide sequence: TGCAGCGTAGCTCTTCACGACAGGATAGCCTACGAGCAGTACTTC.

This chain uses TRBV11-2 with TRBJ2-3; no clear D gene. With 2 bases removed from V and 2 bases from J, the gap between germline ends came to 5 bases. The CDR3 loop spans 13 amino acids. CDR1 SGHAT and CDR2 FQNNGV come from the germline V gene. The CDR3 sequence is CASSLSYTDTQYF. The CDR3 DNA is TGTGCCAGCAGCTTATCTTACACAGATACGCAGTATTTT.

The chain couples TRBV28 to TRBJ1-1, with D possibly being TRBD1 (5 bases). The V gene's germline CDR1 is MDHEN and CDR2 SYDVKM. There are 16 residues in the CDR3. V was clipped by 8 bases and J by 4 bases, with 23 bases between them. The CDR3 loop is CASPPSGNSPSTEAFF. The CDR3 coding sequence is TGTGCCAGCCCCCCCTCAGGGAATTCCCCAAGCACTGAAGCTTTCTTT.

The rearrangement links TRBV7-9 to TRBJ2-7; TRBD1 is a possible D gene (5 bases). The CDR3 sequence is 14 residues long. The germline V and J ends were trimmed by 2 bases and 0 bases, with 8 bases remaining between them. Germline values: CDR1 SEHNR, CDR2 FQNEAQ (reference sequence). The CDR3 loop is CASSLPGNSYEQYF. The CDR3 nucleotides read TGTGCCAGCAGCTTACCAGGGAACTCCTACGAGCAGTACTTC.

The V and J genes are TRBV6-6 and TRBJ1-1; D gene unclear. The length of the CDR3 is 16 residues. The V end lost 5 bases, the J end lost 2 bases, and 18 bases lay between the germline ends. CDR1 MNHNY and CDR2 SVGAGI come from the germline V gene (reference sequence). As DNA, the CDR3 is TGTGCCAGCAGTACTCACTCTAGGACGGGAAACACTGAAGCTTTCTTT. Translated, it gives CASSTHSRTGNTEAFF.

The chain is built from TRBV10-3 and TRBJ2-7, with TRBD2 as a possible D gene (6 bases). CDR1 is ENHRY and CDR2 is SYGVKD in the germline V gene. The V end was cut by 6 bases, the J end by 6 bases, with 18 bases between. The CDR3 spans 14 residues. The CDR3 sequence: CAISAGGRGGEQYF. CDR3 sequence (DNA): TGTGCCATCAGCGCCGGGGGTCGAGGAGGCGAGCAGTACTTC.

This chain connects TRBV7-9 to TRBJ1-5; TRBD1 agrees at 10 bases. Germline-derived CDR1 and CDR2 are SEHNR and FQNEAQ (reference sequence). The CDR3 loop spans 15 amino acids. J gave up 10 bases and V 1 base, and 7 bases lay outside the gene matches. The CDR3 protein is CASSLGTGGLQPQHF. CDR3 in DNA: TGTGCCAGCAGCTTAGGGACAGGGGGGTTGCAACCCCAGCATTTT.

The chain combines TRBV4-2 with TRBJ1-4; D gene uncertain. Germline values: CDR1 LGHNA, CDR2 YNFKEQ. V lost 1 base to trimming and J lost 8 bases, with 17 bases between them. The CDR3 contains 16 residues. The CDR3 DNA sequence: TGTGCCAGCAGCCAAGTGGGTTGGGGAGAGAACGAAAAACTGTTTTTT. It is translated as CASSQVGWGENEKLFF.

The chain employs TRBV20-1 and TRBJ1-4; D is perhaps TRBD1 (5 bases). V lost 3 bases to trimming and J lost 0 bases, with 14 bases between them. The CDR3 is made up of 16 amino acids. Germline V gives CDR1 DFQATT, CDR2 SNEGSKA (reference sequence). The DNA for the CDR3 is TGCAGTGCTAGTGGGACGGGGTTTCCAACTAATGAAAAACTGTTTTTT. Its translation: CSASGTGFPTNEKLFF.